This T cell receptor beta chain was recorded in a study of blood T cells in healthy people across ages. Points from the study as a whole: Measured against age, TCR beta diversity per million T cells decreased in a roughly linear manner.

This CDR3 has 13 amino acids. Trimming left V 7 bases short and J 5 bases short, with 14 bases between. Germline CDR1 is MGHDK and CDR2 is SYGVNS. Comments on this clonotype: What it binds is not known.

Donors gave 9 to 10 milliliters of peripheral blood apiece. Sample-barcoded 5' priming and a J-beta primer mix drove a second PCR of roughly 7 to 11 cycles. One entry per CDR3 protein, called by TCRdb with MiXCR from the 5' RACE reads. Found here are around 1,000,000 distinct CDR3 sequences, around two fifths of them singletons; the top ten hold over 10%. What was sequenced was blood. The sequence derives from a man between 18 and 35 years old in good health. V and J are TRBV25-1 and TRBJ2-5; D remains unclear. The CDR3 sequence is CASTGPSEETQYF. Written as DNA, the CDR3 is TGTGCCAGCACCGGGCCATCAGAGGAGACCCAGTACTTC.